This TCR beta chain was retrieved from a study of T cells after yellow fever vaccination. Overall study context: Preparation of fractions with low cell numbers was performed using SMART-Seq v4 Ultra Low Input.

TCRdb redid the calling of the 5' RACE reads with MiXCR, one entry per CDR3 protein. The sample consists of under 50,000 distinct CDR3 sequences, around 6.8% of them appearing once. General study findings and limits: Clonotypes appearing in both CD4 and CD8 compartments existed, and their share was small.

This clonotype was observed many times. Germline V lookup: CDR1 SNHLY, CDR2 FYNNEI. V shed 8 bases and J 0 bases; nucleotides not matched to a gene: 7. The CDR3 has 15 residues. This chain connects TRBV2 to TRBJ2-3, with TRBD1 matching over 8 bases. Source: PBMCs, either bulk or a sorted T-cell subset (CD4+, CD8+, memory, or dextramer-sorted; not recorded which), taken 45 days after the yellow fever booster vaccination. This clonotype originated in a man aged 25 to 40 who received the YFV17D yellow fever vaccine. CDR3 in DNA: TGTGCCAGCGGCGACAGGGGTCTAAGCACAGATACGCAGTATTTT. Its translation is CASGDRGLSTDTQYF.